Given below is one T cell receptor beta chain in context. This clonotype was observed many times. It has no known antigen specificity. Base quality data are lacking; no much larger clone is found one base away. Based on the germline V gene, the CDR1 and CDR2 sequences are MNHEY and SVGEGT. The CDR3 holds 17 amino acids from the cysteine to the phenylalanine. Solely the CDR3 DNA is kept, with 51 bases framed from the first base. The germline V end is reduced by 5 bases and the J end by 8 bases; junction bases left unmatched: 14. This sample is drawn from a study of glioma-infiltrating T cells (TCRdb year 2016). A note on the overall study: Glioma tissue, non-neoplastic brain tissue and matched peripheral blood mononuclear cells were used as sources from which TCR alpha- and beta-chain repertoires were sequenced. To gauge divergence between tissue and blood T-cell populations, every tissue-infiltrating repertoire was compared against the peripheral blood repertoire from the same patient. Three low-grade glioma patients, several primary glioblastoma patients, and three non-glioma patients who contributed non-neoplastic brain tissue made up the paired cohort.

Results and caveats for the whole study, not just this receptor: Group comparisons rested on small numbers: three non-neoplastic, three low-grade glioma and roughly 8 glioblastoma patients. Only a very small number of CDR3 sequences turned up in both tissue and blood, a result put down to high CDR3 diversity combined with limited sampling. VJ-independent divergence between tissue and blood was lower than expected in non-neoplastic patients but higher than expected in all gliomas, particularly low-grade gliomas.

The iRepertoire nested amplicon-rescue multiplex PCR (arm-PCR) platform was used to amplify TCR alpha and beta CDR3 regions from RNA. For one-step reverse transcription and amplification, roughly 90-450 ng of tissue mRNA or PBMC total RNA was used as input. Following bead purification, Illumina adapters were added through a secondary multiplex PCR, and the libraries were then gel-purified between 200 and 400 bp. Libraries carried internal 6-nucleotide barcodes used for demultiplexing. The libraries were sequenced on an Illumina MiSeq using 2x220 or 2x250 nucleotide paired-end reads. The original pipeline was this. Paired reads were merged using FLASH 1.2.11 and were aligned to the GRCh37 human genome using BWA-MEM, after which TRA and TRB reads were extracted. An IMGT-derived reference of cassette sequences and CDR3 motifs, with pseudogenes included, was used for V and J assignment. Reads were translated in three frames, and productive CDR3s were defined by a C…FGXG motif without stop codons. Clonotypes were defined as unique combinations of V-J cassette pair and CDR3 amino acid sequence. Filtering of reads was based on Hamming distance, with the threshold set by the sequence error rate of each sample in mapped regions. TCRdb reprocessed the public reads (quality trimming at Q25 with fastp, clone calling with MiXCR) and kept in-frame beta chains. Rows merge per CDR3 protein into single entries with the most common DNA and genes. These V and J calls rely on TCRdb rather than the paper's analysis. In all, the sample holds approximately 100,000 distinct CDR3 sequences, and 25% of those were seen once. The ten largest clones represent around 30% of the sample.

The rearrangement combines TRBV6-2 or TRBV6-3 with TRBJ2-1; 11 nucleotides in the junction match TRBD2. This clonotype was sampled from a human donor with low-grade glioma or glioblastoma, undergoing nonglioma brain surgery, or in good health (not recorded which). Sequenced input: glioma tissue, nonneoplastic brain tissue, or PBMCs (not recorded which). The base sequence is TGTGCCAGCAGTCCCAGACTAGCGGGAAGGCAATCCGATGAGCAGTTCTTC. It codes for CASSPRLAGRQSDEQFF.